This T cell receptor (beta chain) was documented in a study (dated by TCRdb to about 2015). Context from the whole study: Whether tumor-infiltrating Tregs in breast cancer are recruited from blood Tregs or converted in situ from other CD4+ T cell subsets was tested.

Naive CD4+ T cells were purified with the Miltenyi Naive CD4+ T Cell Isolation kit, with Tregs depleted using CD25 microbeads. Tregs, naive and memory CD4+ T cells from tumor, blood and ipsilateral draining lymph nodes of five breast cancer patients underwent full-length TCR alpha and beta sequencing. Tumor tissue and lymph nodes from ipsilateral axillary dissection were perfused with PBS, minced and digested with collagenase I and hyaluronidase. Ficoll density gradient centrifugation was used to isolate mononuclear cells from either lymph nodes or about 49 ml of peripheral blood. Sorted cell populations were confirmed by FACS to exceed 90% purity. Full-length TCR variable regions were amplified by 5' RACE PCR with constant-region reverse primers, followed by semi-nested PCR with Nested Universal Primer A. Using the ReliaPrep RNA Cell Miniprep System, total RNA was extracted, and the SMARTer RACE 5'/3' Kit was then used to reverse transcribe the RNA into 5'RACE-ready cDNA. Multiplex adaptors were used to barcode the full-length TCR alpha and beta libraries, which were then sequenced on an Illumina MiSeq. As for how the authors treated the data: For each of nine subset-tissue groups, sequencing data from the five patients were combined, and the groups were compared by unsupervised clustering of TCR gene usage. The Morisita-Horn index, with shared sequences weighted by their contribution to each repertoire, was used to calculate repertoire similarity. TCRdb's own reprocessing of the public reads used fastp at Q25 and MiXCR and kept productive beta chains. Each CDR3 protein appears once, grouped with its most common genes and DNA. Clone size and V and J calls follow TCRdb, not the original study. The sample table contains over 25,000 distinct CDR3 sequences; only one count was recorded for about 25% of them. In total, the top ten clones hold around 3.5% of the sample.

This clonotype was counted only a few times. This clone's antigen is unknown. Per-base qualities were not stored, and no clone one base away is much larger. Here is what the overall study found, with its caveats: The TCR alpha and beta sequences of tumor-infiltrating Tregs showed the greatest overlap with tumor naive CD4+ T cells, followed by blood naive CD4+ T cells. Tumor memory CD4+ T cell TCR gene usage clustered with blood and lymph node memory CD4+ cells and lymph node naive CD4+ cells. Rather than covering whole repertoires, validation in the larger cohort was restricted to a single TCR beta V-J rearrangement.

The germline V gene (reference sequence) gives CDR1 as SEHNR and CDR2 as FQNEAQ. Cut back by 1 base and 4 bases, the V and J ends lie 9 bases apart. Taken from cysteine to phenylalanine, the CDR3 has 14 residues. The retained sequence is limited to the CDR3, 42 bases, with the frame set at the first base. The chain is encoded by TRBV7-9 joined to TRBJ2-3, with the identity of the D gene unclear. Specimen: naive CD4+ T cells sorted from a lymph node. Read against the paper, the sample's cell subset or site label means: naive CD4+ T cells, CD4+CD45RA+CD25-. This receptor was obtained from a female donor with breast cancer. CDR3 sequence: CASSLEVGPDTQYF. The bases read TGTGCCAGCAGCTTAGAGGTCGGACCAGATACGCAGTATTTT. The full variable domain, with segments outside the CDR3 supplied by the reference TRBV7-9 and TRBJ2-3 proteins, appears as DTGVSQNPRHKITKRGQNVTFRCDPISEHNRLYWYRQTLGQGPEFLTYFQNEAQLEKSRLLSDRFSAERPKGSFSTLEIQRTEQGDSAMYLCASSLEVGPDTQYFGPGTRLTVL.